The rows below give T cell receptor beta chains drawn from one sample of a study of OX40 agonist ivuxolimab in advanced cancers. Only in-frame clones appear in the TCRdb table, and some are missing; sequencing was by immunoSEQ multiplex PCR. The sample contains 45,000 to 55,000 clones, roughly 84% of which appear only once. Sequencing was performed on CD4+ or CD8+ T cells sorted from blood, taken in a trial of the OX40 agonist ivuxolimab. Receptors were obtained from an adult with an advanced solid tumor such as melanoma, head and neck, liver or kidney cancer. The CDR3 runs from the conserved cysteine through the conserved F or W. D genes are given only for firm matches. A row's size may be missing; if present it is once, few, many or a size class.

j_call	v_call	d_call	cdr3_length	clone_size	cdr3_nt	cdr3_aa
TRBJ1-1	TRBV6-1	.	13	.	TGTGCCAGCTCTTTCGGGGGGAACACTGAAGCTTTCTTT	CASSFGGNTEAFF
TRBJ1-1	TRBV7-9	.	14	.	TGTGCCAGCAGCTTAGCGCGGGTGAACACTGAAGCTTTCTTT	CASSLARVNTEAFF
TRBJ2-1	TRBV7-2	.	15	.	TGTGCCAGCAAAGTGACCCTTGGGATCTACAATGAGCAGTTCTTC	CASKVTLGIYNEQFF
TRBJ1-2	TRBV5-4	TRBD1	12	.	TGTGCCAGCAGCTTGGGACAGGGGGGCTACACCTTC	CASSLGQGGYTF
TRBJ2-1	TRBV7-8	TRBD1	15	few	TGTGCCAGCAGCCCTACAGGGGGCTCCTACAATGAGCAGTTCTTC	CASSPTGGSYNEQFF
TRBJ2-7	TRBV7-9	TRBD1	14	.	TGTGCCAGCAGCTCAAGAGCAGGGGGCTACGAGCAGTACTTC	CASSSRAGGYEQYF
TRBJ2-7	TRBV6-5	TRBD1	12	.	TGTGCCAGCAGCCTGGGACAGGACGAGCAGTACTTC	CASSLGQDEQYF
TRBJ2-2	TRBV5-1	TRBD2	20	.	TGCGCCAGCAGCCTACCCTTGCCTAGCGGGAGCCCGAATGTTCCCGGGGAGCTGTTTTTT	CASSLPLPSGSPNVPGELFF
TRBJ2-3	TRBV5-1	.	15	.	TGCGCCAGCAGCTTCGGGACTGACGGCGCGAATCCGCAGTATTTT	CASSFGTDGANPQYF
TRBJ2-1	TRBV18	TRBD2	15	once	TGTGCCAGCTCACCGACTAGCGGGAGGGCGAATGAGCAGTTCTTC	CASSPTSGRANEQFF
TRBJ1-2	TRBV4-1	.	14	.	TGCGCCAGCAGCCAAGACCGGGGGTTCGATGGCTACACCTTC	CASSQDRGFDGYTF
TRBJ2-5	TRBV29-1	.	15	.	TGCAGCGTTCAAAGCGGAAGAGCCTCAGGAGAGACCCAGTACTTC	CSVQSGRASGETQYF
TRBJ1-5	TRBV10-3	.	14	.	TGTGCCATCAAGGGGGAGGCGGGCAATCAGCCCCAGCATTTT	CAIKGEAGNQPQHF
TRBJ1-1	TRBV6-5	TRBD1	13	.	TGTGCCACAAACAGGGGGCAGAATTCTGAAGCTTTCTTT	CATNRGQNSEAFF
TRBJ2-7	TRBV6-5	.	14	.	TGTGCCAGCAGTTACTCAGCCGGCGGCTACGAGCAGTACTTC	CASSYSAGGYEQYF
TRBJ2-5	TRBV19	TRBD1	13	once	TGTGCCAGTAGTATGGGCAGGGGGGAGACCCAGTACTTC	CASSMGRGETQYF
TRBJ1-2	TRBV9	.	13	few	TGTGCCAGCAGCCGGGGGAGGGACTATGGCTACACCTTC	CASSRGRDYGYTF
TRBJ2-3	TRBV9	TRBD2	15	.	TGTGCCAGCAGCGTAGAGTCTAGCGGGAGAGATACGCAGTATTTT	CASSVESSGRDTQYF
TRBJ2-3	TRBV29-1	TRBD1	13	.	TGCAGCGTTGGACAGGGGGTGGGAGATACGCAGTATTTT	CSVGQGVGDTQYF
TRBJ2-1	TRBV2	TRBD2	16	.	TGTGCCAGCAGTTCTCTGGGACTAGCGGGGGGGCATGAGCAGTTCTTC	CASSSLGLAGGHEQFF
TRBJ2-7	TRBV5-1	.	14	.	TGCGCCAGCAGCACGCAGGCCCACTCCTACGAGCAGTACTTC	CASSTQAHSYEQYF
TRBJ1-5	TRBV5-5	TRBD1	13	.	TGTGCCAGCAGCTGGGACAGATATCAGCCCCAGCATTTT	CASSWDRYQPQHF
TRBJ2-7	TRBV11-2	.	15	.	TGTGCCAGCAGCCCGCAGGAGACTAGTAACAGCGAGCAGTACTTC	CASSPQETSNSEQYF
TRBJ1-1	TRBV30	.	14	.	TGTGCCTGTACCCCAGGGGCGGGAGGCACTGAAGCTTTCTTT	CACTPGAGGTEAFF
TRBJ2-2	TRBV18	.	14	.	TGTGCCAGCTCAAGAAACGCGAACACCGGGGAGCTGTTTTTT	CASSRNANTGELFF
TRBJ2-1	TRBV7-7	TRBD2	15	.	TGTGCTAGCAGCTTAGGCGGGGGGGGACTCAATGAGCAGTTCTTC	CASSLGGGGLNEQFF
TRBJ1-3	TRBV7-2	.	13	.	TGTGCCAGCAGCTTAGACGCGGGAAACACCATATATTTT	CASSLDAGNTIYF
TRBJ2-5	TRBV4-3	.	13	.	TGCGCCAGCAGCCAAGCCCAGCAAGAGACCCAGTACTTC	CASSQAQQETQYF
TRBJ1-5	TRBV9	TRBD1	13	.	TGTGCCAGCAGCCGGACAGGGGATCAGCCCCAGCATTTT	CASSRTGDQPQHF
TRBJ2-7	TRBV10-3	.	12	.	TGTGCCTCCGCGCCCTCAGGGTACGAGCAGTACTTC	CASAPSGYEQYF
TRBJ1-6	TRBV28	TRBD1	16	.	TGTGCCAGCAGCTTGCCGGGACAGTCCTATAATTCACCCCTCCACTTT	CASSLPGQSYNSPLHF
TRBJ2-5	TRBV5-1	TRBD2	18	.	TGCGCCAGCAGCTTCTCGGTCGGGGGGAGAATATGGCAAGAGACCCAGTACTTC	CASSFSVGGRIWQETQYF
TRBJ2-4	TRBV30	.	11	.	TGTGCCTGGAGCGCCCCGGACATTCAGTACTTC	CAWSAPDIQYF
TRBJ2-1	TRBV5-1	.	14	.	TGCGCCAGCTCTCGGGGAGGTGACTTCAATGAGCAGTTCTTC	CASSRGGDFNEQFF
TRBJ2-1	TRBV11-1	TRBD2	15	.	TGTGCCAGCAGTATGGGACTAGCGGGAGGGGTATCACAGTTCTTC	CASSMGLAGGVSQFF
TRBJ2-3	TRBV5-1	.	14	.	TGCGCCAGCAGCTTGGGCCACAGGTCAGATACGCAGTATTTT	CASSLGHRSDTQYF
TRBJ1-5	TRBV4-3	TRBD1	16	.	TGCGCCAGCAGCCAAGATGCAGGGGGAGGTTTTCAGCCCCAGCATTTT	CASSQDAGGGFQPQHF
TRBJ2-2	TRBV5-1	.	15	.	TGCGCCAGCAGCTTGGGGTTTGAAACGACCGGGGAGCTGTTTTTT	CASSLGFETTGELFF
TRBJ1-1	TRBV28	.	12	.	TGTGCCAGCAGGGAAGGGGGGGATGAAGCTTTCTTT	CASREGGDEAFF
TRBJ2-3	TRBV9	TRBD2	18	.	TGTGCCAGCAGCGCCTCACTACCCGGGACTAGCGCAGGAGATACGCAGTATTTT	CASSASLPGTSAGDTQYF